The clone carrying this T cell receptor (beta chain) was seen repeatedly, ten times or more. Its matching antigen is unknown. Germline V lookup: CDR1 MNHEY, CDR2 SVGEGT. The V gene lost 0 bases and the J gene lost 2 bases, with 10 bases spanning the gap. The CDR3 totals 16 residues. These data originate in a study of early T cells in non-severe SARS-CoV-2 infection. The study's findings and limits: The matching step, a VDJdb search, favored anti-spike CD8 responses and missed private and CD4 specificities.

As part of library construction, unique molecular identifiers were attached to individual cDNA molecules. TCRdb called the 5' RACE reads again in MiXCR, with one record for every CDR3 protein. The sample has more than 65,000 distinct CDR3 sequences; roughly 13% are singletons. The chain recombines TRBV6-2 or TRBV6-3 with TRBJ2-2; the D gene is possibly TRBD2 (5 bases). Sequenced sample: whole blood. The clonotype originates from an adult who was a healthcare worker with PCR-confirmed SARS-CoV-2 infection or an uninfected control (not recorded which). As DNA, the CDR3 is TGTGCCAGCAGTTACTCCTCCGGGGTTAACACCGGGGAGCTGTTTTTT. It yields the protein CASSYSSGVNTGELFF.